One and the same sample provided the 6 T cell receptor beta chains below, sequenced in a study of cytomegalovirus exposure and HLA in healthy donors. PCR used 60 Vbeta primers and 13 Jbeta primers. The data were produced by immunoSEQ multiplex PCR, yet TCRdb's version contains in-frame clones alone and is incomplete. The listing contains tens of thousands of clones. Sequencing was done on a sample of PBMCs. The receptors originated from a female donor in good health and CMV-seropositive.

The chain employs TRBV19 and TRBJ2-7; 9 bases line up with TRBD2. There are 15 residues in the CDR3. The V and J ends lost 5 bases and 2 bases, in that order; junction bases with no gene match: 7. Germline lookup yields CDR1 LNHDA and CDR2 SQIVND (reference sequence). DNA for the CDR3: TGTGCCAGTAGTTCCGCGACTAGCGGAACCTACGAGCAGTACTTC. It codes for CASSSATSGTYEQYF.

The chain employs TRBV6-5 and TRBJ2-3; D is unclear. V lost 4 bases to trimming and J lost 1 base, with 6 bases between them. Germline V gene sequence: CDR1 MNHEY, CDR2 SVGAGI. The CDR3 is made up of 13 amino acids. CDR3 sequence reads: CASSFGGTDTQYF. For the CDR3, the DNA is TGTGCCAGCAGTTTCGGAGGCACAGATACGCAGTATTTT.

The rearrangement uses TRBV11-2 and TRBJ2-7; TRBD2 aligns across 16 bases. CDR3 length: 19 residues. J lost 6 bases, V lost 5 bases, and 16 bases had no gene match. Germline assignment: CDR1 SGHAT and CDR2 FQNNGV. The CDR3 DNA is TGTGCCAGCAGCCAAGAACCGGGACTAGCGGGAGGGCGAACTTCCGAGCAGTACTTC. Translated, it gives CASSQEPGLAGGRTSEQYF. The full variable domain, in which reference TRBV11-2 and TRBJ2-7 provide the parts outside the CDR3, is EAGVAQSPRYKIIEKRQSVAFWCNPISGHATLYWYQQILGQGPKLLIQFQNNGVVDDSQLPKDRFSAERLKGVDSTLKIQPAKLEDSAVYLCASSQEPGLAGGRTSEQYFGPGTRLTVT.

The chain has TRBV7-9 and TRBJ2-1; 10 positions agree with TRBD2. J gave up 1 base and V 5 bases, and 5 bases lay outside the gene matches. Per germline, CDR1 SEHNR and CDR2 FQNEAQ (reference sequence). The CDR3 is 16 residues long. The CDR3 loop is CASSRRLAGSYNEQFF. CDR3 bases: TGTGCCAGCAGCCGGAGACTAGCGGGTTCCTACAATGAGCAGTTCTTC. Using reference TRBV7-9 and TRBJ2-1 for the parts outside the CDR3, the full variable domain is DTGVSQNPRHKITKRGQNVTFRCDPISEHNRLYWYRQTLGQGPEFLTYFQNEAQLEKSRLLSDRFSAERPKGSFSTLEIQRTEQGDSAMYLCASSRRLAGSYNEQFFGPGTRLTVL.

The chain couples TRBV4-1 to TRBJ2-3; 10 bases are shared with TRBD2. The length of the CDR3 is 17 residues. The germline CDR1 and CDR2 sequences are MGHRA and YSYEKL. The ends lost 4 bases at V and 3 bases at J; junction bases unmatched: 10. The CDR3 nucleotides are TGCGCCAGCAGCCCCCTGCCGCTAGCGGGAGCAACAGATACGCAGTATTTT. Protein: CASSPLPLAGATDTQYF.

The chain couples TRBV29-1 to TRBJ2-5, with D unresolved. Germline V gene sequence: CDR1 SQVTM, CDR2 ANQGSEA. Trimming stripped 4 bases from V and 0 bases from J, with 12 bases between. CDR3 length: 14 residues. In nucleotides, the CDR3 is TGCAGCGTTGTAGAAGTAAACAACCAAGAGACCCAGTACTTC. Its translation: CSVVEVNNQETQYF.